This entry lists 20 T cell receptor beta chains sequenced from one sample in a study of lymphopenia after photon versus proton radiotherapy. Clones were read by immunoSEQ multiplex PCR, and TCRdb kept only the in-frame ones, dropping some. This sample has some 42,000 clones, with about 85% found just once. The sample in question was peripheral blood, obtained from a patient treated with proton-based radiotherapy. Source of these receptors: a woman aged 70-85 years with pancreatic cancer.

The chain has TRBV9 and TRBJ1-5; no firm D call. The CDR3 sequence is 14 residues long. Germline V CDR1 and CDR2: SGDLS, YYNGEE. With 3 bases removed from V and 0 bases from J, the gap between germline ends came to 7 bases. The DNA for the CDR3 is TGTGCCAGCAGCGACAGTTATAGCAATCAGCCCCAGCATTTT. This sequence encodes CASSDSYSNQPQHF.

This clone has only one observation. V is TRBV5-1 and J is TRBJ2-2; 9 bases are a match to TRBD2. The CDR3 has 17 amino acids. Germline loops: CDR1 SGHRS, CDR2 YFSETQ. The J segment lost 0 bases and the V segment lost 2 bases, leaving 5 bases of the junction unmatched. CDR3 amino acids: CASSLVTSGTNTGELFF. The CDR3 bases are TGCGCCAGCAGCTTAGTGACTAGCGGTACGAACACCGGGGAGCTGTTTTTT.

The CDR3 sequence is CASSDSPFLGLAGSYNEQFF. CDR3 DNA sequence: TGTGCCAGCAGTGACTCGCCATTCCTCGGACTAGCGGGTTCCTACAATGAGCAGTTCTTC. V is TRBV6-4 and J is TRBJ2-1, with 11 bases matching TRBD2. With 0 bases clipped from V and 1 base from J, the junction kept 11 bases outside the gene matches. The CDR3 has 20 residues. From germline, CDR1 is MRHNA and CDR2 SNTAGT.

Here the CDR3 reads CAWSVPPTGYGYTF. As DNA, the CDR3 is TGTGCCTGGAGTGTACCGCCTACGGGCTATGGCTACACCTTC. The chain recombines TRBV30 with TRBJ1-2; no clear D. V lost 0 bases and J lost 4, with 12 bases in between. This CDR3 contains 14 residues. Per the germline V gene, CDR1 is GTSNPN and CDR2 is SVGIG (reference sequence).

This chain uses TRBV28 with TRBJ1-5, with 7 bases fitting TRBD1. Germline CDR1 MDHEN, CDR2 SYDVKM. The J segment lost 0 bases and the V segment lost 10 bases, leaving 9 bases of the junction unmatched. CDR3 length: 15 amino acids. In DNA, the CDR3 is TGTGCCATAAGAGGGGGCGTCTATAGCAATCAGCCCCAGCATTTT. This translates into CAIRGGVYSNQPQHF. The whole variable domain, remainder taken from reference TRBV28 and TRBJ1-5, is DVKVTQSSRYLVKRTGEKVFLECVQDMDHENMFWYRQDPGLGLRLIYFSYDVKMKEKGDIPEGYSVSREKKERFSLILESASTNQTSMYLCAIRGGVYSNQPQHFGDGTRLSIL.

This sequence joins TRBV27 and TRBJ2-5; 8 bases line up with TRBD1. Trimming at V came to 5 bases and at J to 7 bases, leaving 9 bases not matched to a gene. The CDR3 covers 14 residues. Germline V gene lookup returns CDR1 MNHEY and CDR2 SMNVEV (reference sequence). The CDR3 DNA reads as TGTGCCAGCAGTACCCCGACAGGGGTAGGGACCCAGTACTTC. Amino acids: CASSTPTGVGTQYF.

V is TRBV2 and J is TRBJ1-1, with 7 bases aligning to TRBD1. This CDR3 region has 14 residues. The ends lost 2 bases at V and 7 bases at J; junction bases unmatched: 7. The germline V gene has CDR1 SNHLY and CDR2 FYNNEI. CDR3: CASSEPGGGGEAFF. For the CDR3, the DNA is TGTGCCAGCAGTGAACCAGGGGGAGGAGGTGAAGCTTTCTTT.

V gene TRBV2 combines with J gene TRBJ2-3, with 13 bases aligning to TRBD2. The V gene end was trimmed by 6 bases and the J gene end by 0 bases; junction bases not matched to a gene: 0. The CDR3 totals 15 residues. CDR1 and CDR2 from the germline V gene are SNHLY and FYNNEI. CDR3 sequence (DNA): TGTGCCAGCAGGGGACTAGCGGGAAGCACAGATACGCAGTATTTT. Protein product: CASRGLAGSTDTQYF.

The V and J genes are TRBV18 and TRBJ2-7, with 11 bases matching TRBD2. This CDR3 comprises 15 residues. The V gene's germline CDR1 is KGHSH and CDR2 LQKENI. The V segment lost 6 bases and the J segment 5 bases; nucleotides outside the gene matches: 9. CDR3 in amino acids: CASSPPLAGADEQYF. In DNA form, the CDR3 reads TGTGCCAGCTCCCCCCCACTAGCGGGAGCAGACGAGCAGTACTTC.

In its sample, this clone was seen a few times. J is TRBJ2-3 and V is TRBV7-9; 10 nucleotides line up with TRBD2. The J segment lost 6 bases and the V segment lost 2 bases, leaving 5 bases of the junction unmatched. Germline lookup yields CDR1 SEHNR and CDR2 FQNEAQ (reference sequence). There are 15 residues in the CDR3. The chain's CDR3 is CASSLLAGAGDTQYF. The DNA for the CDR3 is TGTGCCAGCAGCTTACTAGCGGGAGCAGGGGATACGCAGTATTTT. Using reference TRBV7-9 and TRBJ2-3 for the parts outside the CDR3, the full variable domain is DTGVSQNPRHKITKRGQNVTFRCDPISEHNRLYWYRQTLGQGPEFLTYFQNEAQLEKSRLLSDRFSAERPKGSFSTLEIQRTEQGDSAMYLCASSLLAGAGDTQYFGPGTRLTVL.

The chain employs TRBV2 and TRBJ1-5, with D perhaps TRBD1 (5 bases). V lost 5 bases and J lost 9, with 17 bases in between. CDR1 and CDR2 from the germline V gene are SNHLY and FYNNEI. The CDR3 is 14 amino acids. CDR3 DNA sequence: TGTGCCAGCAGTTCGGGGGAGGTTGCGACGCCCCAGCATTTT. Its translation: CASSSGEVATPQHF.

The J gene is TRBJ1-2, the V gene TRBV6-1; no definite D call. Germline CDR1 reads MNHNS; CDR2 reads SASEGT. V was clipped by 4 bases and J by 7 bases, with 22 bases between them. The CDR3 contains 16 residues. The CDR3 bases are TGTGCCAGCAGTGTCTCTCCACCGGGAACCAGTTCTGGCTACACCTTC. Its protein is CASSVSPPGTSSGYTF.

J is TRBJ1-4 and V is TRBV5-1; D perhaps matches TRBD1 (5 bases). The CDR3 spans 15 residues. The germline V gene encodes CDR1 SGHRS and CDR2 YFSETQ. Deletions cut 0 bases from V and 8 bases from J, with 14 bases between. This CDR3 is CASSLAGGPGEKLFF. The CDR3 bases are TGCGCCAGCAGCTTGGCCGGGGGTCCCGGGGAAAAACTGTTTTTT.

CDR3 sequence reads: CASRLVVEQETQYF. The CDR3 DNA is TGTGCCAGTAGACTCGTGGTCGAACAAGAGACCCAGTACTTC. This chain links TRBV2 with TRBJ2-5; D not certain. The CDR3 runs 14 residues. The V gene lost 9 bases and the J gene lost 2 bases, with 16 bases spanning the gap. Germline assignment: CDR1 SNHLY and CDR2 FYNNEI.

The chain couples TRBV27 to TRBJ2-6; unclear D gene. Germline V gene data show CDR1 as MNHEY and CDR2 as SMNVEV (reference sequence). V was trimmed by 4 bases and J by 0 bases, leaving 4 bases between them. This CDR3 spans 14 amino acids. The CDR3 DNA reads TGTGCCAGCAGTTACCTCTCTGGGGCCAACGTCCTGACTTTC. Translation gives CASSYLSGANVLTF.

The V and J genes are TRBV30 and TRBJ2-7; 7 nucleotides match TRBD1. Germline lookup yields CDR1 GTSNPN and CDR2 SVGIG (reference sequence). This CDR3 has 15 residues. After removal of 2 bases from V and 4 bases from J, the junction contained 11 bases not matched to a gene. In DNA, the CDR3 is TGTGCCTGGAGTCGAAAGGGGGCGGGTATGTACGAGCAGTACTTC. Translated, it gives CAWSRKGAGMYEQYF.

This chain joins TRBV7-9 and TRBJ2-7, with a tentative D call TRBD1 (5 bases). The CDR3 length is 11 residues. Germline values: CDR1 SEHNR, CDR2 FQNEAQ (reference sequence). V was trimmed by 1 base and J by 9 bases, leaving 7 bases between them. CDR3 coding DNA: TGTGCCAGCAGCTTAGGTCAGGGGCAGTACTTC. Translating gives CASSLGQGQYF.

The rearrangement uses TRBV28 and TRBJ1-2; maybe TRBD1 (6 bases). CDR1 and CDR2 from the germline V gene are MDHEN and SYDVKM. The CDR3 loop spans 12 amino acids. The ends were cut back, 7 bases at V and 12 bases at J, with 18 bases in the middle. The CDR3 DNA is TGTGCCAGCACCAATACAGGGACGTCGGACACCTTC. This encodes CASTNTGTSDTF.

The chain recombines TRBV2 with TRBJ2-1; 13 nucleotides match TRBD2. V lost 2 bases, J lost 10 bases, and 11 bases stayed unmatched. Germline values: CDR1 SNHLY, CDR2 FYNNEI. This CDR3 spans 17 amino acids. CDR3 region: CASSETAGTSGIWEQFF. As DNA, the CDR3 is TGTGCCAGCAGTGAAACCGCCGGGACTAGCGGGATATGGGAGCAGTTCTTC. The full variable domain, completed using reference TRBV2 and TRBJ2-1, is EPEVTQTPSHQVTQMGQEVILRCVPISNHLYFYWYRQILGQKVEFLVSFYNNEISEKSEIFDDQFSVERPDGSNFTLKIRSTKLEDSAMYFCASSETAGTSGIWEQFFGPGTRLTVL.

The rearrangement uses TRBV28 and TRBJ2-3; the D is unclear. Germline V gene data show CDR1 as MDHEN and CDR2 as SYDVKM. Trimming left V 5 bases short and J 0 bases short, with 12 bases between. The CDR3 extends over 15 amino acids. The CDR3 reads CASSPPGLSTDTQYF. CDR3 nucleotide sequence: TGTGCCAGCAGTCCCCCAGGTCTAAGCACAGATACGCAGTATTTT.